Sequencing of this T cell receptor (beta chain) was carried out in a study of shared clonotypes between healthy human individuals. Study as a whole: Sampling drew on donors who were a couple of women and a few men aged 18 to 49.

Using immunoSEQ multiplex PCR, the repertoire was profiled, and TCRdb retains in-frame clones only, with some absent. Of 2 million to 3 million clones in the sample, around nine tenths were seen once. The study, taken as a whole, reports: In contrast to clonotypes shared by all four donors, non-shared clonotypes had lower generation probabilities. Sampling included only blood; tissue repertoires likely differ. Sharing of clonotypes among donors was expected to vary with sequencing depth.

With regard to this clone: The antigen is not known.

Specimen: naive CD4+ T cells sorted from blood. Described subset: CD45RA+ positively selected. This receptor was obtained from a man younger than 35 in good health.

Here the CDR3 DNA reads TGTGCCAGCAGCATACCTAGCGGTAACAATGAGCAGTTCTTC. Protein: CASSIPSGNNEQFF. V and J are TRBV21-1 and TRBJ2-1; the listed D gene, TRBD2, was not tested against the DNA. TRBV21-1 is a listed pseudogene. The CDR3 has 14 residues.